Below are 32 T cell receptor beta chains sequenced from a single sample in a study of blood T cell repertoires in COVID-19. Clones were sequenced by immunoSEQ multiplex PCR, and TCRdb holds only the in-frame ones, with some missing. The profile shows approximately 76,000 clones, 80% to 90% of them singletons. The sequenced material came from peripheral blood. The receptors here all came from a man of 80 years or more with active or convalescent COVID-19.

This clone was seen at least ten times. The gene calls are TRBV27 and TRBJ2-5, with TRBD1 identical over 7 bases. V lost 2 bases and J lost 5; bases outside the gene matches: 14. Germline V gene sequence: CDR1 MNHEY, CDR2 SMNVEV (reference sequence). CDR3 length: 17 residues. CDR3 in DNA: TGTGCCAGCAGTTTAACCCGAGGACAGGATGGTGAGGAGACCCAGTACTTC. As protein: CASSLTRGQDGEETQYF.

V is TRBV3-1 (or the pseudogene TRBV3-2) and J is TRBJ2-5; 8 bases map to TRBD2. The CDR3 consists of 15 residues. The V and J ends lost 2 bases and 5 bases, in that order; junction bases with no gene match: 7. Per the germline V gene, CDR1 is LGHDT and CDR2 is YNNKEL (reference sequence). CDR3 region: CASSQIAGRGETQYF. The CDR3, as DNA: TGTGCCAGCAGCCAAATAGCGGGAAGGGGGGAGACCCAGTACTTC.

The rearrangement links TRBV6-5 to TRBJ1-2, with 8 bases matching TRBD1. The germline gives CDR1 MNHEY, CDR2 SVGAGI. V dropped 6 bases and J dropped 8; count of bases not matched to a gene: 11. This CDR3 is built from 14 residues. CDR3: CASRDPGGGLGYTF. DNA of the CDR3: TGTGCCAGCAGGGATCCAGGGGGCGGCTTAGGCTACACCTTC.

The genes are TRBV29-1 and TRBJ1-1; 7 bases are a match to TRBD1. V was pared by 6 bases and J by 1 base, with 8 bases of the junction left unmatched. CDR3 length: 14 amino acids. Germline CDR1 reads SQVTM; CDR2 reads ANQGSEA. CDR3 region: CSVAFDRANTEAFF. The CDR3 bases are TGCAGCGTAGCTTTTGACAGGGCGAACACTGAAGCTTTCTTT.

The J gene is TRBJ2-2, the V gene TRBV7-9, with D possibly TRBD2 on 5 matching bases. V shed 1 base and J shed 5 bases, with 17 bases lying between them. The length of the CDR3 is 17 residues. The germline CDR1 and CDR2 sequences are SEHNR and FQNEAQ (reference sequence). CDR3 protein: CASSLVFGSGWTGELFF. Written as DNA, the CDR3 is TGTGCCAGCAGCTTAGTTTTTGGGAGTGGCTGGACCGGGGAGCTGTTTTTT. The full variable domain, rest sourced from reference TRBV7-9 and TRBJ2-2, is DTGVSQNPRHKITKRGQNVTFRCDPISEHNRLYWYRQTLGQGPEFLTYFQNEAQLEKSRLLSDRFSAERPKGSFSTLEIQRTEQGDSAMYLCASSLVFGSGWTGELFFGEGSRLTVL.

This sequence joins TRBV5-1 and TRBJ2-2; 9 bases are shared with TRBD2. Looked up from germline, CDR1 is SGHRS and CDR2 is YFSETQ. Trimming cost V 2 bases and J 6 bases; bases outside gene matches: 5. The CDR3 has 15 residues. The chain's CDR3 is CASSLLAGAPGELFF. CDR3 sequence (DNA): TGCGCCAGCAGCTTACTAGCGGGTGCACCCGGGGAGCTGTTTTTT.

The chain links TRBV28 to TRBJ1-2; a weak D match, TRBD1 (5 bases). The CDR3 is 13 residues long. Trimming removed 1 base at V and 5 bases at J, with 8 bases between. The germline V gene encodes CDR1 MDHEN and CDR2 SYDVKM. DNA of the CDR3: TGTGCCAGCAGTTTATTCCGACAGTATGGCTACACCTTC. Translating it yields CASSLFRQYGYTF.

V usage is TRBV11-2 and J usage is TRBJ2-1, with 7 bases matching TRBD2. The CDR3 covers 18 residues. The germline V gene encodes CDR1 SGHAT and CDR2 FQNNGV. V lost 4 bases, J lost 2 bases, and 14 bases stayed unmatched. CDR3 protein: CASSSHVRAGLPYNEQFF. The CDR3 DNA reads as TGTGCCAGCAGCTCCCATGTGCGGGCGGGACTACCCTACAATGAGCAGTTCTTC.

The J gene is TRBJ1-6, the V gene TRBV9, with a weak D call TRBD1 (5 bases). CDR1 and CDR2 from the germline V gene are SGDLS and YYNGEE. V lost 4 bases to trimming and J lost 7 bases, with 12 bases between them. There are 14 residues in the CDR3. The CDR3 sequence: CASSLDQGNSPLHF. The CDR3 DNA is TGTGCCAGCAGCTTGGACCAGGGAAATTCACCCCTCCACTTT. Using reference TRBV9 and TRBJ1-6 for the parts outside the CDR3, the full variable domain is DSGVTQTPKHLITATGQRVTLRCSPRSGDLSVYWYQQSLDQGLQFLIQYYNGEERAKGNILERFSAQQFPDLHSELNLSSLELGDSALYFCASSLDQGNSPLHFGNGTRLTVT.

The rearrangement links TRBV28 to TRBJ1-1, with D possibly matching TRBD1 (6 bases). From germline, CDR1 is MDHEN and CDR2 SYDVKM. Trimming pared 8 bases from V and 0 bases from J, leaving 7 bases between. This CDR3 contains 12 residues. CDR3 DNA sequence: TGTGCCAGCGGGGACATGAACACTGAAGCTTTCTTT. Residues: CASGDMNTEAFF.

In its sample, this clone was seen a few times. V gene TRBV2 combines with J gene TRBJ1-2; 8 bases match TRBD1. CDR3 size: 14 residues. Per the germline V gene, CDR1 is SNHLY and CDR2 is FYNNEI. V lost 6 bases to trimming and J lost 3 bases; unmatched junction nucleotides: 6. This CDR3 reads CASRPGQGDYGYTF. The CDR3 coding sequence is TGTGCCAGCAGGCCCGGACAGGGCGACTATGGCTACACCTTC. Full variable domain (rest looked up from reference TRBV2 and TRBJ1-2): EPEVTQTPSHQVTQMGQEVILRCVPISNHLYFYWYRQILGQKVEFLVSFYNNEISEKSEIFDDQFSVERPDGSNFTLKIRSTKLEDSAMYFCASRPGQGDYGYTFGSGTRLTVV.

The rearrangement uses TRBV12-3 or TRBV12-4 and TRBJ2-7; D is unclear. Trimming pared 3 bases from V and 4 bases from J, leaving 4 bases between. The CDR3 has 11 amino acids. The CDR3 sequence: CASSFRYEQYF. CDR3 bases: TGTGCCAGCAGTTTCCGTTACGAGCAGTACTTC.

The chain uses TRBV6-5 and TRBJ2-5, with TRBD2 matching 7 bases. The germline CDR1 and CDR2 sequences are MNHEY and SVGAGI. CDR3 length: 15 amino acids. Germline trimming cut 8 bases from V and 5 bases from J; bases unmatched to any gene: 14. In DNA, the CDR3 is TGTGCCAGCGGGCTGCTATGGGGGGGATTGGAGACCCAGTACTTC. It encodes CASGLLWGGLETQYF.

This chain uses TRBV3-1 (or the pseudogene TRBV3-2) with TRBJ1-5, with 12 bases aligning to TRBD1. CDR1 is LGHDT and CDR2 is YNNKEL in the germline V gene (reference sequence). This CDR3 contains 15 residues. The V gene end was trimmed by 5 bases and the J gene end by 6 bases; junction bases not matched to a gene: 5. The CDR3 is CASSTRDRGRQPQHF. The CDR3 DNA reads TGTGCCAGCAGCACCCGGGACAGGGGGCGTCAGCCCCAGCATTTT.

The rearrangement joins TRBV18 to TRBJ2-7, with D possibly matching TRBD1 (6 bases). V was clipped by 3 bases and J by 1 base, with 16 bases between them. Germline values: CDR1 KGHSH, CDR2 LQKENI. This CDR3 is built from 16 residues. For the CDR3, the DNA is TGTGCCAGCTCACCTTCAGGGGCTCGGAAATCCTACGAGCAGTACTTC. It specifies CASSPSGARKSYEQYF.

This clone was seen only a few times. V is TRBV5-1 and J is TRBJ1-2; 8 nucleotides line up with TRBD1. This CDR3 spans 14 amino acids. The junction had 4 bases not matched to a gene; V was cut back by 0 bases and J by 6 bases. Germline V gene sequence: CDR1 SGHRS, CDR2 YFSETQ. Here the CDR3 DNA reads TGCGCCAGCAGCTTGGAGCCAGGGGGCCATGGCTACACCTTC. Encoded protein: CASSLEPGGHGYTF. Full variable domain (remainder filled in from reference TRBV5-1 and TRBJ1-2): KAGVTQTPRYLIKTRGQQVTLSCSPISGHRSVSWYQQTPGQGLQFLFEYFSETQRNKGNFPGRFSGRQFSNSRSEMNVSTLELGDSALYLCASSLEPGGHGYTFGSGTRLTVV.

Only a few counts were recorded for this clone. The CDR3 region has the DNA TGTGCCAGCAGCTTAAATGGAGTAGAAGCTTTCTTT. Translation: CASSLNGVEAFF. This rearrangement joins TRBV7-3 to TRBJ1-1; no firm D call. This CDR3 comprises 12 residues. The germline V and J ends were trimmed by 1 base and 8 bases, with 8 bases remaining between them. Per germline, CDR1 SGHTA and CDR2 FQGTGA.

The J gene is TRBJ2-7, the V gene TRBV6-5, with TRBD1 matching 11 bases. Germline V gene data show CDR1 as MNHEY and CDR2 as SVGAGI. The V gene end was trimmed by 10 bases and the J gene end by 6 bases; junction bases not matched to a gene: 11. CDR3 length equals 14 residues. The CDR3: CATNPDRGRGEQYF. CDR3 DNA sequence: TGTGCCACCAACCCGGACAGGGGGCGAGGCGAGCAGTACTTC.

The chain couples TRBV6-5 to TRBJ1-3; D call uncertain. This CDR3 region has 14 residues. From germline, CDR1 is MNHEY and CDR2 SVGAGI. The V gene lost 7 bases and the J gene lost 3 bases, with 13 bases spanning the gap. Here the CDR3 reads CASIASSVGNTIYF. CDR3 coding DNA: TGTGCCAGCATAGCCTCATCGGTTGGAAACACCATATATTTT.

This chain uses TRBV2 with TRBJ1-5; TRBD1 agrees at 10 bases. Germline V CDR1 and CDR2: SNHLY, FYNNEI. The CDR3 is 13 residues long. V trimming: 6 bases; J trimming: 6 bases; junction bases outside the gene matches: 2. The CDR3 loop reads CASRDRGSQPQHF. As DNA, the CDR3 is TGTGCCAGCAGGGACAGGGGGAGTCAGCCCCAGCATTTT.

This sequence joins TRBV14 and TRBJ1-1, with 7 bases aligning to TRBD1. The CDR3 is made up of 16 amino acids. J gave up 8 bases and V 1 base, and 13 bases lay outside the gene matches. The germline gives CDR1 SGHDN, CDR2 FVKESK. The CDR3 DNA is TGTGCCAGCAGCCAAGGCCCCCCGGGACAGAGTCGCGAAGCTTTCTTT. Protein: CASSQGPPGQSREAFF. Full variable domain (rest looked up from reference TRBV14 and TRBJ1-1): EAGVTQFPSHSVIEKGQTVTLRCDPISGHDNLYWYRRVMGKEIKFLLHFVKESKQDESGMPNNRFLAERTGGTYSTLKVQPAELEDSGVYFCASSQGPPGQSREAFFGQGTRLTVV.

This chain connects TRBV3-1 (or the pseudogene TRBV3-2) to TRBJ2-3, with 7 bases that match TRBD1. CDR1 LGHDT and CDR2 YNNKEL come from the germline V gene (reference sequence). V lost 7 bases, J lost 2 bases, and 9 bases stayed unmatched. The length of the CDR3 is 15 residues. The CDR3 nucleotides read TGTGCCAGCACCTCGACAGGGACCCCCACAGATACGCAGTATTTT. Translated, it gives CASTSTGTPTDTQYF.

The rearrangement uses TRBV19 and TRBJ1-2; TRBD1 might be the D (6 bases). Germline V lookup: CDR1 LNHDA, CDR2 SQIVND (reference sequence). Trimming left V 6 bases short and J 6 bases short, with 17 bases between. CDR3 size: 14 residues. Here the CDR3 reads CASSLGDKLNGYTF. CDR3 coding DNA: TGTGCCAGTAGCCTTGGGGACAAACTCAATGGCTACACCTTC.

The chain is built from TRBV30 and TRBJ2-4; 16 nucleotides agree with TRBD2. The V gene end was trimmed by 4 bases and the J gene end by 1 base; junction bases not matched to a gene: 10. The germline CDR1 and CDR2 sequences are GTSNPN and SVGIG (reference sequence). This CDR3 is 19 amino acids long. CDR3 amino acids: CAWNKGTSGGAYAKNIQYF. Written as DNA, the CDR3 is TGTGCCTGGAACAAAGGGACTAGCGGGGGGGCCTATGCCAAAAACATTCAGTACTTC.

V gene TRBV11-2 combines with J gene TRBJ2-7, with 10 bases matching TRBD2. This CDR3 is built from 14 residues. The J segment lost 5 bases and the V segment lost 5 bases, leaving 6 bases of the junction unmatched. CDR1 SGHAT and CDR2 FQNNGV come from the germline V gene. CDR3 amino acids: CASSPGLASDEQYF. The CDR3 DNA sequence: TGTGCCAGCAGCCCGGGACTAGCGTCCGACGAGCAGTACTTC.

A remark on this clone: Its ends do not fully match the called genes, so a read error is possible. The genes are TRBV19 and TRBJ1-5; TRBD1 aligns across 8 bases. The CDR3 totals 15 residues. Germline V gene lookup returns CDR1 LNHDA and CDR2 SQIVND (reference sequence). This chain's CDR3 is CASSIQSGGNQPQHF. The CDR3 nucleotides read TGTGCCAGTAGTATTCAATCAGGGGGCAACCAGCCCCAGCATTTT.

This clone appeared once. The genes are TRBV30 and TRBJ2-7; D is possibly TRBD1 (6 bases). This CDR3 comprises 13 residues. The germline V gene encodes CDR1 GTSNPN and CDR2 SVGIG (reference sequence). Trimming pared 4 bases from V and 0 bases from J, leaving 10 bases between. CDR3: CAWTKGVSYEQYF. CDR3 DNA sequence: TGTGCCTGGACCAAGGGGGTCTCCTACGAGCAGTACTTC. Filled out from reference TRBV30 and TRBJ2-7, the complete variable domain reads SQTIHQWPATLVQPVGSPLSLECTVEGTSNPNLYWYRQAAGRGLQLLFYSVGIGQISSEVPQNLSASRPQDRQFILSSKKLLLSDSGFYLCAWTKGVSYEQYFGPGTRLTVT.

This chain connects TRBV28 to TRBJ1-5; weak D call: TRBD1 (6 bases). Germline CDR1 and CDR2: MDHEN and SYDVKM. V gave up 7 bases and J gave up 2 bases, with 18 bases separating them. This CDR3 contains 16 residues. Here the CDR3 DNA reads TGTGCCAGCACCTCCTCAACTCAGGGGCGCAATCAGCCCCAGCATTTT. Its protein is CASTSSTQGRNQPQHF.

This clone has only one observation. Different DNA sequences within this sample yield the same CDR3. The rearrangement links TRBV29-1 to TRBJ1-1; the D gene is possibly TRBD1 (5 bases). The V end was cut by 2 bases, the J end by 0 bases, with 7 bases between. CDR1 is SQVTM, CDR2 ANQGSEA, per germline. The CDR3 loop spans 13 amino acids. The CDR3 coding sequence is TGCAGCGTTGAAAGGGGCTTGAACACTGAAGCTTTCTTT. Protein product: CSVERGLNTEAFF.

CDR3 in amino acids: CASSRGAGGSYGYTF. In nucleotides, the CDR3 is TGTGCCAGTAGTAGGGGAGCAGGGGGCTCCTATGGCTACACCTTC. The V call is TRBV19, the J call TRBJ1-2; 8 nucleotides align to TRBD1. CDR1 is LNHDA and CDR2 is SQIVND in the germline V gene (reference sequence). The CDR3 totals 15 residues. The trim removed 4 bases at V and 4 bases at J, leaving 8 bases unmatched.

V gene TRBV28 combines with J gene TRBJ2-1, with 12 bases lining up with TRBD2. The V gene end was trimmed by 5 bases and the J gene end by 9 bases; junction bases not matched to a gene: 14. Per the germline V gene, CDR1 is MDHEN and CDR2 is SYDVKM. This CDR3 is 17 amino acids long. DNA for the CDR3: TGTGCCAGCAGTCTCACTAGCGGGAGGTCGGGTATTGGTGAGCAGTTCTTC. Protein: CASSLTSGRSGIGEQFF.

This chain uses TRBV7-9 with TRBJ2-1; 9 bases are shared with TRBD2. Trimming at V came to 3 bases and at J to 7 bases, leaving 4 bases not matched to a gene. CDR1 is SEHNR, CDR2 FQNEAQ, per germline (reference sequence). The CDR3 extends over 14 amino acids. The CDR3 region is CASSFAGGRNEQFF. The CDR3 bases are TGTGCCAGCAGCTTCGCGGGGGGGCGGAATGAGCAGTTCTTC. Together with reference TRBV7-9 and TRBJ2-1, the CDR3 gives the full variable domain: DTGVSQNPRHKITKRGQNVTFRCDPISEHNRLYWYRQTLGQGPEFLTYFQNEAQLEKSRLLSDRFSAERPKGSFSTLEIQRTEQGDSAMYLCASSFAGGRNEQFFGPGTRLTVL.